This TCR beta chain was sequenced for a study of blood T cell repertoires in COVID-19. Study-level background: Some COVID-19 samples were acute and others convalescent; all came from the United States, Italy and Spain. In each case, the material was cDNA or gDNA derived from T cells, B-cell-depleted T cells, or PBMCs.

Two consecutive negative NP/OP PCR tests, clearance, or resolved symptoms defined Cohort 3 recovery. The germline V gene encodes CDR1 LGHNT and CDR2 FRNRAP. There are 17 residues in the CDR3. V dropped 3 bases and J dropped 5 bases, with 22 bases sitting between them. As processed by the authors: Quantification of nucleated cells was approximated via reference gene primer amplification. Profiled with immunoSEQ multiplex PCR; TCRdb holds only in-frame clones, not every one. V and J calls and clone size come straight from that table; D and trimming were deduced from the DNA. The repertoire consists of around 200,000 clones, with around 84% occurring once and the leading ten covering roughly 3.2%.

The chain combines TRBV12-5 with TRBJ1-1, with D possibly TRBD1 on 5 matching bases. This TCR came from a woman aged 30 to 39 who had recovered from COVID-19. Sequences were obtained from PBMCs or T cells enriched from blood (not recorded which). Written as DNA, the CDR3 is TGTGCTAGTGGTTTATCCTTTGGGGGAGGGCGGTATACTGAAGCTTTCTTT. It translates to CASGLSFGGGRYTEAFF.